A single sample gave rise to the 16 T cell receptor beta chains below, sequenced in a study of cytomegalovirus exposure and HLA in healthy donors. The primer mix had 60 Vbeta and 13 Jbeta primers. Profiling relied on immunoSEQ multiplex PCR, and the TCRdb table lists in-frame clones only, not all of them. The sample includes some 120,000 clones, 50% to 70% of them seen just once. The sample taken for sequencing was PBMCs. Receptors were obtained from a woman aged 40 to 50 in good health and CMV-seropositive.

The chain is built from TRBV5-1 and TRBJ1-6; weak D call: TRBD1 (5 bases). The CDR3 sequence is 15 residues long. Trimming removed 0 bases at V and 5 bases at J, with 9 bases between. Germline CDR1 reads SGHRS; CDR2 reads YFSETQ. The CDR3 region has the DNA TGCGCCAGCAGCTTGGGGCAGGGCAATAATTCACCCCTCCACTTT. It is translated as CASSLGQGNNSPLHF.

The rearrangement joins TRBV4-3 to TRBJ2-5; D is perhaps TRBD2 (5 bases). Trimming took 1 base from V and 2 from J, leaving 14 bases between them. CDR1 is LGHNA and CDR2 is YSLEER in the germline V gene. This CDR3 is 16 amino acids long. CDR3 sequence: CASSQGLGSDQETQYF. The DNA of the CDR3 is TGCGCCAGCAGCCAAGGTCTGGGGAGCGATCAAGAGACCCAGTACTTC.

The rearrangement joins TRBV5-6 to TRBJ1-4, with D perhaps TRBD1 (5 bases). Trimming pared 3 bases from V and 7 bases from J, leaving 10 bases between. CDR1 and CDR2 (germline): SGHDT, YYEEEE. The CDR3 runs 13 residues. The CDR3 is CASSWQGSEKLFF. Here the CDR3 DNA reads TGTGCCAGCAGCTGGCAGGGCAGTGAAAAACTGTTTTTT.

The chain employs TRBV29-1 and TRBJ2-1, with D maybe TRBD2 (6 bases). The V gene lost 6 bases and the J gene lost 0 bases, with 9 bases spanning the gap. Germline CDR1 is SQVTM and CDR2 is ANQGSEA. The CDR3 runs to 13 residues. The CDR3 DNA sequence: TGCAGCGTGACTAGGAGCTCCTACAATGAGCAGTTCTTC. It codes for CSVTRSSYNEQFF.

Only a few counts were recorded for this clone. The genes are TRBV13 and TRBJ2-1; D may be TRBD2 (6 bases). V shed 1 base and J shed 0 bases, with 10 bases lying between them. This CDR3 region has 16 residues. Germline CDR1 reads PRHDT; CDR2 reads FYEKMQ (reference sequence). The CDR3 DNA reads TGTGCCAGCAGCTTAGAGCGGGCGAGCTCCTACAATGAGCAGTTCTTC. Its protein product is CASSLERASSYNEQFF.

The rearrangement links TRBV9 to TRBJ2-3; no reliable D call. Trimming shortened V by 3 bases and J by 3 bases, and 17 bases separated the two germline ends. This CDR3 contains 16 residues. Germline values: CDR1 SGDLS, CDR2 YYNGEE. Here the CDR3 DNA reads TGTGCCAGCAGCGCTGCGACAACGCTCCAGACAGATACGCAGTATTTT. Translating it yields CASSAATTLQTDTQYF.

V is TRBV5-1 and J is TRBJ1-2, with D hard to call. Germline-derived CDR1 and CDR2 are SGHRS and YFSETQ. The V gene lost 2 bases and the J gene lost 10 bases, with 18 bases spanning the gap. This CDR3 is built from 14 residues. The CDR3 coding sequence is TGCGCCAGCAGCTTAGGAACAGAGCCGAATACCTACACCTTC. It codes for CASSLGTEPNTYTF. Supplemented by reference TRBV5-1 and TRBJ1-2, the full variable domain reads KAGVTQTPRYLIKTRGQQVTLSCSPISGHRSVSWYQQTPGQGLQFLFEYFSETQRNKGNFPGRFSGRQFSNSRSEMNVSTLELGDSALYLCASSLGTEPNTYTFGSGTRLTVV.

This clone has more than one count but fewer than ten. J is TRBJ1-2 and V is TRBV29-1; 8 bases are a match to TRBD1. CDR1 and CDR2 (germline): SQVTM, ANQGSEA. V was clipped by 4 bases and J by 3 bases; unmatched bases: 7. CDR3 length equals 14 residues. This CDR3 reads CSVGGTGTDYGYTF. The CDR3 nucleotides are TGCAGCGTTGGCGGGACAGGAACGGACTATGGCTACACCTTC.

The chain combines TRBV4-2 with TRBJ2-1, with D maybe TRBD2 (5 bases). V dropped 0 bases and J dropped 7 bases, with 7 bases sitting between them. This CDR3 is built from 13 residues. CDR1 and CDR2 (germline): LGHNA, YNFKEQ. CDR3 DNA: TGTGCCAGCAGCCAAGAGTCGGGGAATGAGCAGTTCTTC. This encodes CASSQESGNEQFF.

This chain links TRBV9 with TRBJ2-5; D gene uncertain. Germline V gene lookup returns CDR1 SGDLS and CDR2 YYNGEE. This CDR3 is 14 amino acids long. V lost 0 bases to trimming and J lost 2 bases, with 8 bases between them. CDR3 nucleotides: TGTGCCAGCAGCGTAGGAACAGATCAAGAGACCCAGTACTTC. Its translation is CASSVGTDQETQYF.

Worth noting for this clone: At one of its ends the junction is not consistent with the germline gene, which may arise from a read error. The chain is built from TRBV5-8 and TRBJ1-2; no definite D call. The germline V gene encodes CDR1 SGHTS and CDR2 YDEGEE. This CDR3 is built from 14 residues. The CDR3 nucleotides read TGTGCCAGCAGGTTGGGAGGGCTAGGCGTTGGCTACACCTTC. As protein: CASRLGGLGVGYTF.

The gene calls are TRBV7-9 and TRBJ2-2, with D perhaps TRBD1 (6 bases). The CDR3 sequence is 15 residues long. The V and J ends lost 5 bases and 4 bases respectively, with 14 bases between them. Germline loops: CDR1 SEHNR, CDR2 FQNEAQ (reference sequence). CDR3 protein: CASSLPDRSTGELFF. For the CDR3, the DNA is TGTGCCAGCAGCCTCCCTGACAGGTCCACCGGGGAGCTGTTTTTT.

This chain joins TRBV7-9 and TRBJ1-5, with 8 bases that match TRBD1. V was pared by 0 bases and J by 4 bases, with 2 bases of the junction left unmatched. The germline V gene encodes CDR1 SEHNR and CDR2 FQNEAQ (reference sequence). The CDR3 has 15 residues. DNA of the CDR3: TGTGCCAGCAGCTTAGCGGGACAGGATAATCAGCCCCAGCATTTT. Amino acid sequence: CASSLAGQDNQPQHF.

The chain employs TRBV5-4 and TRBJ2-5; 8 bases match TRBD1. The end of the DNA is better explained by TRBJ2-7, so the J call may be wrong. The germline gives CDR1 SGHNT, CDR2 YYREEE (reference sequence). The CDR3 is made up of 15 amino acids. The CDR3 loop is CASSWGQDRSYEQYF. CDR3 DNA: TGTGCCAGCAGCTGGGGACAGGACCGCTCCTACGAGCAGTACTTC.

CDR3 protein: CASSSTGKREKLFF. In DNA, the CDR3 is TGTGCCAGCAGTTCCACCGGGAAAAGGGAAAAACTGTTTTTT. This chain connects TRBV28 to TRBJ1-4; D remains ambiguous. From germline, CDR1 is MDHEN and CDR2 SYDVKM. This CDR3 is 14 amino acids long. V was trimmed by 4 bases and J by 8 bases, leaving 14 bases between them.

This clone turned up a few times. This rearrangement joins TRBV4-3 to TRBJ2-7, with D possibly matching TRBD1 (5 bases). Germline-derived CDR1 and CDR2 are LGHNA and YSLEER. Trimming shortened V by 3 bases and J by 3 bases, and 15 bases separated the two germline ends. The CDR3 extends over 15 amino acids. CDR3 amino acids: CASSQSRRVNYEQYF. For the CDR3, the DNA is TGCGCCAGCAGCCAGTCGCGCAGGGTGAACTACGAGCAGTACTTC.